This T cell receptor (beta chain) was obtained from a study of patients and donors after allogeneic stem cell transplantation (dated by TCRdb to 2020 to 2022). This clonotype occurred a few times. Its binding antigen is unknown. No clone much larger than this one lies a single base away; base qualities are absent. In the germline V gene, CDR1 corresponds to MNHEY and CDR2 to SVGAGI. The trim is 0 bases for V and 1 base for J, with a gap of 10 bases between the germline ends. The CDR3 has 16 amino acids, counting the end cysteine and phenylalanine. CDR3 DNA is the only sequence kept; it has 48 bases, read in frame from the first base. The protocol used for the library was RT-PCR. The instrument given in TCRdb is NextSeq 550. The public sequencing data were trimmed at Q25 with fastp and processed into clonotypes with MiXCR by TCRdb, which kept only in-frame beta chains. Each entry is one CDR3 protein sequence, shown with its most common DNA and genes. A total of 920,000 or so distinct CDR3 sequences appear in this sample, more than 15% of them only once. The ten top clones hold 5.5% to 6.5% of the sample.

The sample comprised blood, either unsorted or a sorted T cell fraction (not recorded which). Recombination connected TRBV6-5 to TRBJ2-1, with no confidently assigned D gene. The receptor's source is a human donor who was either an allogeneic HSCT recipient or a stem cell or donor lymphocyte infusion donor (not recorded which). It is not recorded whose cells these are; they may come from a transplant donor. The DNA sequence is given as TGTGCCAGCAGTTACTCAACCAAATCTTCCTACAATGAGCAGTTCTTC. Its protein product is CASSYSTKSSYNEQFF.